This T cell receptor beta chain was obtained from a study of T cells in pancreatic ductal adenocarcinoma. Selected pancreatic ductal adenocarcinoma patients had undergone surgery without neoadjuvant therapy. The method was immunoSEQ multiplex PCR; TCRdb's version includes in-frame clones alone and lacks a portion of them. The sample has around 9,300 clones, about 90% seen once; the top ten hold roughly 3.2%. J was trimmed by 4 bases and V by 4 bases; bases with no gene match: 9. Germline lookup yields CDR1 MNHNS and CDR2 SASEGT. The CDR3 has 15 residues. Of note for this clone: What it binds is unknown.

General observations from the study: Blood had more productive templates and about 7.9-fold more unique clonotypes than tumor.

The TCR comes from a human donor with pancreatic ductal adenocarcinoma. The sample consisted of PBMCs. The chain is built from TRBV6-1 and TRBJ1-2; 7 bases align to TRBD1. The CDR3 spells CASSVPRQGSYGYTF. The CDR3 region has the DNA TGTGCCAGCAGTGTCCCAAGACAGGGAAGCTATGGCTACACCTTC.